Sequencing of this T cell receptor (beta chain) was carried out in a study of graft-versus-host responses after intestinal transplantation. Comment on this clone: Its specificity is not known.

Using immunoSEQ multiplex PCR, the repertoire was profiled, and TCRdb retains in-frame clones only, with some absent. The table shows 90,000 to 120,000 clones, with about nine tenths occurring only once. CDR3 length: 17 residues. CDR1 is GTSNPN, CDR2 SVGIG, per germline (reference sequence). The V segment lost 2 bases and the J segment 2 bases; nucleotides outside the gene matches: 12. The V call is TRBV30, the J call TRBJ2-7; 10 nucleotides match TRBD2. The sequences come from unstimulated CD4+ T cells sorted from spleen or lymph node cells, collected before transplant. The sequence came from a human donor who was the organ donor for an intestinal transplant. The CDR3 nucleotides are TGTGCCTGGAGTTCCTGGACTAGCGGATTGGTTCCCTACGAGCAGTACTTC. This sequence encodes CAWSSWTSGLVPYEQYF.